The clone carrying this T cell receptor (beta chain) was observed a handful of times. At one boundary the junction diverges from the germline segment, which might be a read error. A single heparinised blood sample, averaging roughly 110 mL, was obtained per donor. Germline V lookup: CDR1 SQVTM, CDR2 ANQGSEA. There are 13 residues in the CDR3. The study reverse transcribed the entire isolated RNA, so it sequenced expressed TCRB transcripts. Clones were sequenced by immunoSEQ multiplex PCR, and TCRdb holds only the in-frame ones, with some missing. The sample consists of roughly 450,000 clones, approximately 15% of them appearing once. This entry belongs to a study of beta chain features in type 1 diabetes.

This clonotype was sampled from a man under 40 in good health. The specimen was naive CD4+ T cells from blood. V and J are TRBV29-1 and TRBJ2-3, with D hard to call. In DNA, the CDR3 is TGCAGCGTCGAAGGACGGAACACAGATACGCAGTATTTT. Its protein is CSVEGRNTDTQYF.